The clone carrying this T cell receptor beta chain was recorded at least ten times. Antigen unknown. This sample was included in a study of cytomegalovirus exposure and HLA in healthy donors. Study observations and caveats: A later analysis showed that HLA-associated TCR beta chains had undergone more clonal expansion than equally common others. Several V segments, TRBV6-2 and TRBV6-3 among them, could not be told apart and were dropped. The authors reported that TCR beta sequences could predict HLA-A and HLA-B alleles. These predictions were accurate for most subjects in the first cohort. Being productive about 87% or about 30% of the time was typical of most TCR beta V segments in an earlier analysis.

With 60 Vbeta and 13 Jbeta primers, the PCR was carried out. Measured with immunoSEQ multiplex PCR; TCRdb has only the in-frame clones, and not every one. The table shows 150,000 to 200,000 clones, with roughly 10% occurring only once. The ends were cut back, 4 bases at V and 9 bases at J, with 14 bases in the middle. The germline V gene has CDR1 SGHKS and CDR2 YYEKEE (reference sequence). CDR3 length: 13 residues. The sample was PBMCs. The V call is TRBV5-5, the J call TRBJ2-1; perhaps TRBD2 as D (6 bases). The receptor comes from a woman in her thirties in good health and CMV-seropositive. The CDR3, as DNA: TGTGCCAGCAGCGCTACTTCCGGGGGTGAGCAGTTCTTC. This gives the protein CASSATSGGEQFF.